This TCR beta chain was retrieved from a study of T cells expressing NK-cell markers. The CDR3 consists of 15 residues. CDR1 and CDR2 from the germline V gene are SGDLS and YYNGEE. With the 5' RACE reads reprocessed, TCRdb shows one record per CDR3 protein and no DNA. Its clone listing holds about 260,000 distinct CDR3 sequences. The receptor was derived from a woman aged 18 to 75 in good health. The rearrangement joins TRBV9 to TRBJ1-1; the TRBD1 assignment by TCRdb is unverifiable without DNA. The material sequenced was blood T cells: a sorted CD56 or NKG2C T cell subset, CD4+ or CD8+ T cells, or bulk PBMC T cells (not recorded which). Here the CDR3 reads CASSLRPFLGTEAFF.